The rows below give T cell receptor beta chains drawn from one sample of a study of Tregs in tolerant kidney transplant recipients. Assay used: immunoSEQ multiplex PCR; TCRdb lists only in-frame clones, some missing. The sample has over 85,000 clones; roughly 93% are singletons. The source material was CD4+ T cells from blood, sampled before the transplant. These receptors were collected from a human donor who received a combined kidney and bone marrow transplant. The CDR3 runs from the conserved cysteine through the conserved F or W. A D gene is named only where the DNA matches it firmly. Clone sizes are given selectively: once, few, many, or a class where the clone is expanded.

>TRBJ2-1|NA|TRBV5-1|TRBD1
CASSLGQGRHNEQFF
TGCGCCAGCAGCTTGGGACAGGGGCGCCACAATGAGCAGTTCTTC
>TRBJ1-2|NA|TRBV20-1|NA
CSARQGRGYTF
TGCAGTGCTAGACAGGGGCGAGGCTACACCTTC
>TRBJ1-1|few|TRBV19|TRBD1
CASSITGDTEAFF
TGTGCCAGTAGTATAACAGGGGACACTGAAGCTTTCTTT
>TRBJ2-7|NA|TRBV30|TRBD1
CAWSGTGRDEQYF
TGTGCCTGGAGTGGGACAGGTAGGGACGAGCAGTACTTC
>TRBJ2-7|NA|TRBV29-1|NA
CSVEGQSSYEQYF
TGCAGCGTTGAAGGACAGTCCAGCTACGAGCAGTACTTC
>TRBJ1-4|NA|TRBV5-1|NA
CASRQGQNEKLFF
TGCGCCAGCAGACAAGGACAGAATGAAAAACTGTTTTTT
>TRBJ2-1|NA|TRBV11-2|TRBD2
CASSRTSVTYNEQFF
TGTGCCAGCAGCCGCACTAGCGTTACCTACAATGAGCAGTTCTTC
>TRBJ1-1|NA|TRBV6-1|NA
CASKTDINEAFF
TGTGCCAGCAAGACGGACATAAATGAAGCTTTCTTT
>TRBJ2-5|NA|TRBV2|TRBD1
CASSLRTGGTETQYF
TGTGCCAGCAGCCTAAGGACAGGTGGCACAGAGACCCAGTACTTC
>TRBJ2-5|NA|TRBV18|TRBD1
CASSPSKGAGETQYF
TGTGCCAGCTCCCCCTCGAAGGGGGCGGGAGAGACCCAGTACTTC
>TRBJ1-5|NA|TRBV5-1|NA
CASSFGGDSNQPQHF
TGCGCCAGCAGCTTTGGTGGAGATAGCAATCAGCCCCAGCATTTT